This entry lists 18 T cell receptor beta chains sequenced from one sample in a study of OX40 agonist ivuxolimab in advanced cancers. Measured with immunoSEQ multiplex PCR; TCRdb has only the in-frame clones, and not every one. This table holds more than 40,000 clones, 91% found once. The material sequenced was CD4+ or CD8+ T cells sorted from blood, taken in a trial of the OX40 agonist ivuxolimab. Every receptor here comes from an adult with an advanced solid tumor such as melanoma, head and neck, liver or kidney cancer.

The chain couples TRBV19 to TRBJ2-6; 10 bases align to TRBD2. V was clipped by 5 bases and J by 2 bases; unmatched bases: 3. The length of the CDR3 is 16 residues. Germline CDR1 LNHDA, CDR2 SQIVND (reference sequence). This chain's CDR3 is CASSVAGGTGANVLTF. DNA of the CDR3: TGTGCCAGTAGTGTAGCGGGGGGAACTGGGGCCAACGTCCTGACTTTC.

The chain uses TRBV28 and TRBJ2-1, with 9 positions matching TRBD2. The CDR3 is 17 amino acids. J was trimmed by 5 bases and V by 3 bases; bases with no gene match: 11. CDR1 MDHEN and CDR2 SYDVKM come from the germline V gene. The CDR3 DNA sequence: TGTGCCAGCAGTTTCCCCCCTGCGGGGGGGCCAAACAATGAGCAGTTCTTC. Translation: CASSFPPAGGPNNEQFF. Filled out from reference TRBV28 and TRBJ2-1, the complete variable domain reads DVKVTQSSRYLVKRTGEKVFLECVQDMDHENMFWYRQDPGLGLRLIYFSYDVKMKEKGDIPEGYSVSREKKERFSLILESASTNQTSMYLCASSFPPAGGPNNEQFFGPGTRLTVL.

This chain uses TRBV19 with TRBJ2-7; D could derive from TRBD1 or TRBD2 (5 bases each). The CDR3 sequence is 14 residues long. Germline V gene lookup returns CDR1 LNHDA and CDR2 SQIVND (reference sequence). Trimming removed 1 base at V and 5 bases at J, with 12 bases between. CDR3 coding DNA: TGTGCCAGTAGTATAGCCGTTGGGGGACACGAGCAGTACTTC. It specifies CASSIAVGGHEQYF.

CDR3 sequence: CASSYPQGSYNEQFF. The CDR3 nucleotides read TGTGCCAGCAGTTACCCACAGGGTTCCTACAATGAGCAGTTCTTC. The rearrangement links TRBV6-6 to TRBJ2-1; tentatively, D is TRBD1 (6 bases). The V and J ends lost 2 bases and 1 base respectively, with 9 bases between them. The length of the CDR3 is 15 residues. CDR1 MNHNY and CDR2 SVGAGI come from the germline V gene (reference sequence).

This clone was seen just once. The chain is built from TRBV2 and TRBJ2-7; D unresolved. The CDR3 is 11 residues long. With 2 bases removed from V and 2 bases from J, the gap between germline ends came to 1 base. Germline loops: CDR1 SNHLY, CDR2 FYNNEI. The CDR3: CASSEPYEQYV. The CDR3 DNA is TGTGCCAGCAGTGAACCCTACGAGCAGTACGTC.

The chain uses TRBV30 and TRBJ2-7, with 11 bases aligning to TRBD1. Trimming cost V 0 bases and J 5 bases; bases outside gene matches: 9. The CDR3 runs to 16 residues. Germline values: CDR1 GTSNPN, CDR2 SVGIG (reference sequence). For the CDR3, the DNA is TGTGCCTGGAGTGTTCCCCCGGGACAGGGGGTCAACGAGCAGTACTTC. Translation gives CAWSVPPGQGVNEQYF.

The gene calls are TRBV6-5 and TRBJ2-7, with D hard to call. CDR3 size: 16 residues. Trimming took 0 bases from V and 0 from J, leaving 12 bases between them. CDR1 is MNHEY, CDR2 SVGAGI, per germline. CDR3 protein: CASSYSVGEDSYEQYF. CDR3 nucleotide sequence: TGTGCCAGCAGTTACTCAGTAGGCGAGGACTCCTACGAGCAGTACTTC.

The chain recombines TRBV7-9 with TRBJ2-7; D is unresolved. Trimming removed 8 bases at V and 0 bases at J, with 14 bases between. The CDR3 length is 14 residues. Germline CDR1 and CDR2: SEHNR and FQNEAQ (reference sequence). The CDR3 DNA reads as TGTGCCAGCCACCCCCTACCTAGCTCCTACGAGCAGTACTTC. Protein sequence: CASHPLPSSYEQYF.

The table lists this clone with a few counts. The CDR3 coding sequence is TGTGCCAGCAGTTACAGGGGGCACAATGAGCAGTTCTTC. This sequence encodes CASSYRGHNEQFF. The rearrangement joins TRBV6-5 to TRBJ2-1; 7 positions agree with TRBD1. This CDR3 has 13 residues. Trimming at V came to 2 bases and at J to 5 bases, leaving 0 bases not matched to a gene. CDR1 and CDR2 (germline): MNHEY, SVGAGI.

The chain recombines TRBV5-4 with TRBJ2-7; 9 positions match TRBD2. V shed 6 bases, J shed 5 bases, and the junction held 9 bases outside the gene matches. CDR1 is SGHNT and CDR2 is YYREEE in the germline V gene (reference sequence). CDR3 length: 14 residues. CDR3: CASNQRGARDEQYF. The CDR3 region has the DNA TGTGCCAGCAACCAGCGGGGGGCAAGGGACGAGCAGTACTTC.

J is TRBJ1-1 and V is TRBV7-9; D is ambiguous. Germline V gene sequence: CDR1 SEHNR, CDR2 FQNEAQ (reference sequence). The CDR3 sequence is 13 residues long. Trimming stripped 3 bases from V and 5 bases from J, with 10 bases between. DNA for the CDR3: TGTGCCAGCAGCTTGGATATCGGGACTGAAGCTTTCTTT. It specifies CASSLDIGTEAFF.

A word on this clone: One junction end disagrees with the germline gene, perhaps due to a read error. The J gene is TRBJ2-5, the V gene TRBV7-7; 9 positions agree with TRBD1. CDR1 and CDR2 from the germline V gene are SSHAT and FNYEAQ (reference sequence). The CDR3 is 14 amino acids. In DNA, the CDR3 is TGTGCTAGCAGCCAGGGACAGGGCGGAGAGACCCAGTACTTC. Translated: CASSQGQGGETQYF.

This chain links TRBV2 with TRBJ1-4, with a weak D call TRBD1 (5 bases). V dropped 9 bases and J dropped 8 bases, with 10 bases sitting between them. The CDR3 consists of 11 residues. Germline lookup yields CDR1 SNHLY and CDR2 FYNNEI. The chain's CDR3 is CARGEAEKLFF. CDR3 coding DNA: TGTGCCAGGGGGGAGGCAGAAAAACTGTTTTTT.

The chain has TRBV25-1 and TRBJ2-2, with TRBD1 matching over 10 bases. V gave up 5 bases and J gave up 4 bases; unmatched junction bases: 7. The CDR3 sequence is 16 residues long. In germline, CDR1 is MGHDK, CDR2 SYGVNS. CDR3 in amino acids: CASSRTGGKSTGELFF. CDR3 bases: TGTGCCAGCAGTAGGACAGGGGGAAAAAGCACCGGGGAGCTGTTTTTT.

The sample holds one count of this clone. The chain is built from TRBV5-8 and TRBJ1-2; D unclear. V dropped 8 bases and J dropped 4 bases, with 9 bases sitting between them. Germline assignment: CDR1 SGHTS and CDR2 YDEGEE. The CDR3 spans 11 residues. CDR3 protein: CARLEIYGYTF. DNA of the CDR3: TGTGCCAGGCTTGAGATCTATGGCTACACCTTC.

The chain is built from TRBV7-6 and TRBJ1-1, with no clear D. The CDR3 contains 14 residues. Germline V CDR1 and CDR2: SGHVS, FNYEAQ. Trimming took 1 base from V and 0 from J, leaving 6 bases between them. For the CDR3, the DNA is TGTGCCAGCAGCTTAGGTGTATTGAACACTGAAGCTTTCTTT. Its translation: CASSLGVLNTEAFF.

This chain links TRBV19 with TRBJ2-7; D is tentatively TRBD1 or TRBD2 (5 bases each). This CDR3 comprises 16 residues. V gave up 1 base and J gave up 0 bases, with 13 bases separating them. Germline V lookup: CDR1 LNHDA, CDR2 SQIVND (reference sequence). For the CDR3, the DNA is TGTGCCAGTAGTATAGCCCTCTCGGGGCACTCCTACGAGCAGTACTTC. Translating gives CASSIALSGHSYEQYF. Full variable domain (outside the CDR3, taken from reference TRBV19 and TRBJ2-7): DGGITQSPKYLFRKEGQNVTLSCEQNLNHDAMYWYRQDPGQGLRLIYYSQIVNDFQKGDIAEGYSVSREKKESFPLTVTSAQKNPTAFYLCASSIALSGHSYEQYFGPGTRLTVT.

The V gene is TRBV7-3, the J gene TRBJ2-3, with 8 bases matching TRBD1. V lost 2 bases, J lost 3 bases, and 10 bases stayed unmatched. Germline CDR1 reads SGHTA; CDR2 reads FQGTGA. The CDR3 has 17 amino acids. CDR3 protein: CASSLPGQGLVTDTQYF. DNA of the CDR3: TGTGCCAGCAGCTTACCCGGACAGGGATTGGTAACAGATACGCAGTATTTT.